This T cell receptor beta chain is drawn from a study of control samples from healthy donors and cancer patients. Germline V CDR1 and CDR2: SGHTA, FQGNSA. The CDR3 covers 15 residues. V was clipped by 3 bases and J by 6 bases, with 17 bases between them. TCRdb's table, derived via immunoSEQ multiplex PCR, lists solely in-frame clones and lacks some. This repertoire shows some 74,000 clones, more than 80% found once; its top ten account for 15% to 19%. The sample consisted of blood. This receptor was taken from a man aged 55 to 70 in good health. V usage is TRBV7-2 and J usage is TRBJ2-5; D possibly uses TRBD1 or TRBD2 (6 bases each). In DNA form, the CDR3 reads TGTGCCAGCAGCTTTCCTGGGGGGCGCCGGAAGACCCAGTACTTC. Encoded protein: CASSFPGGRRKTQYF.